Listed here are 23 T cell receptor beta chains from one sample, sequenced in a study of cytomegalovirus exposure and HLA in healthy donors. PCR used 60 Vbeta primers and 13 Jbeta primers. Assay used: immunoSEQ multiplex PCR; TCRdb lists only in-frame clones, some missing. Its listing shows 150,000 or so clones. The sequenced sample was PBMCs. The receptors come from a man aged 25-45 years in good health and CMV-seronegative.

DNA for the CDR3: TGCGCCAGCAGCCCCGGCATCCGTAGTAGTAGCGGGAGGCCATCGAGCTCCTACGAGCAGTACTTC. Residues: CASSPGIRSSSGRPSSSYEQYF. The chain recombines TRBV4-1 with TRBJ2-7, with TRBD2 matching over 10 bases. The CDR3 loop spans 22 amino acids. Trimming cost V 4 bases and J 0 bases; bases outside gene matches: 24. Germline CDR1 is MGHRA and CDR2 is YSYEKL.

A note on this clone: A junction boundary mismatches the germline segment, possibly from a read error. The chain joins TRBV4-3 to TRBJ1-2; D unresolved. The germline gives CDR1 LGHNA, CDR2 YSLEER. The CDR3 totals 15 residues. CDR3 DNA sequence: TGCGCCAGCAGCCGGCTGACGGGTACTAACTATGGCTGCACCTTC. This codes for CASSRLTGTNYGCTF.

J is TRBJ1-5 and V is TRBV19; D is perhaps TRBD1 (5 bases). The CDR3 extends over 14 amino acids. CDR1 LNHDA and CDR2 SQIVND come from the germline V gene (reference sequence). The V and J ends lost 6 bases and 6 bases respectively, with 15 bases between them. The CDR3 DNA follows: TGTGCCAGTAGGTTCGGGGGGGTGGGTCAGCCCCAGCATTTT. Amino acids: CASRFGGVGQPQHF.

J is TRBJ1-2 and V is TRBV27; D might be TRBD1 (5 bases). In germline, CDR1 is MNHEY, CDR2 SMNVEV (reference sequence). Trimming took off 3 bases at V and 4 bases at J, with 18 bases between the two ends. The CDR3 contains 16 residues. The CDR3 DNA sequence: TGTGCCAGCAGTTTTTCATTGGGACTAAAGGGCTATGGCTACACCTTC. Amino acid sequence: CASSFSLGLKGYGYTF.

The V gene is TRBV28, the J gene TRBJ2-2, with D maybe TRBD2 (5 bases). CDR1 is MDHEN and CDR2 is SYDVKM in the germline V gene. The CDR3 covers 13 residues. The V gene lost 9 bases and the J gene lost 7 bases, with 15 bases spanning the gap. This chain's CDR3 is CASWGEKSGELFF. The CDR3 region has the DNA TGTGCCAGTTGGGGAGAGAAGAGCGGGGAGCTGTTTTTT.

CDR3 DNA sequence: TGCGCCAGCACTCCGGAGGTATTAGCGGACCCCGGGGAGCTGTTTTTT. Protein sequence: CASTPEVLADPGELFF. The V gene is TRBV4-3, the J gene TRBJ2-2; the D gene is possibly TRBD2 (6 bases). Per the germline V gene, CDR1 is LGHNA and CDR2 is YSLEER. V was shortened by 7 bases and J by 6 bases, with 21 bases between the two germline ends. The CDR3 spans 16 residues.

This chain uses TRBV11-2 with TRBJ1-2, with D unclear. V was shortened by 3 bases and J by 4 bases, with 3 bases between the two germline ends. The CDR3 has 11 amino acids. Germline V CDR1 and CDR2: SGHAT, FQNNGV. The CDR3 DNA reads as TGTGCCAGCAGCTTGGCCTATGGCTACACCTTC. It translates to CASSLAYGYTF.

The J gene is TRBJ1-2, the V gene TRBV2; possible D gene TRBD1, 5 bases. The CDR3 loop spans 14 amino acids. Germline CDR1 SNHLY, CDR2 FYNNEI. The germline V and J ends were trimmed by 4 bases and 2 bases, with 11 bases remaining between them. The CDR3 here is CASSGGGKNYGYTF. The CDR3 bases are TGTGCCAGCAGTGGGGGGGGAAAGAACTATGGCTACACCTTC.

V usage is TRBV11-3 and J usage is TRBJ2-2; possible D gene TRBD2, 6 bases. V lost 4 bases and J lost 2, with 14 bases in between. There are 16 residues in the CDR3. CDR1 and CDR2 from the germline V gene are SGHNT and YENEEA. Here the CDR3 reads CASSSAGTHNTGELFF. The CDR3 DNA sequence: TGTGCCAGCAGCTCCGCCGGGACTCACAACACCGGGGAGCTGTTTTTT.

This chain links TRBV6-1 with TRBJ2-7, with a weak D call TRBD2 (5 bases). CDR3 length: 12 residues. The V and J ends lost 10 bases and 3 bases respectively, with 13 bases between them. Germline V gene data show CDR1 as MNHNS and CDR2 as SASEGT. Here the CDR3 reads CATRPAGYEQYF. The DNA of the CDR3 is TGTGCCACCCGCCCCGCGGGCTACGAGCAGTACTTC.

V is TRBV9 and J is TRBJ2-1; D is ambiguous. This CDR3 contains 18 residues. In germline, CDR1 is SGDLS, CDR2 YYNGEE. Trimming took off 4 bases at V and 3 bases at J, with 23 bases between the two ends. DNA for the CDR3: TGTGCCAGCAGCCCCGGGTCCCGAACACCTGAGATCTACAATGAGCAGTTCTTC. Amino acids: CASSPGSRTPEIYNEQFF.

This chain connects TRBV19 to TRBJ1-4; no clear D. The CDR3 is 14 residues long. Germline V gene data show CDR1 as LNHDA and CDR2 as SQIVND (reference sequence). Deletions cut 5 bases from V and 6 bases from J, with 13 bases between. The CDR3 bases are TGTGCCAGTAGTGCCATATTAAGCCATGAAAAACTGTTTTTT. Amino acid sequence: CASSAILSHEKLFF.

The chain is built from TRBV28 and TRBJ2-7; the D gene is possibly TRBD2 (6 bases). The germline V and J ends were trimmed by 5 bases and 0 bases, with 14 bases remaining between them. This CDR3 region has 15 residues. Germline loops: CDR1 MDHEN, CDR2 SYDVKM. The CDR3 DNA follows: TGTGCCAGCAGTCTCCCAGCGGGCTTCTCCTACGAGCAGTACTTC. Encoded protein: CASSLPAGFSYEQYF.

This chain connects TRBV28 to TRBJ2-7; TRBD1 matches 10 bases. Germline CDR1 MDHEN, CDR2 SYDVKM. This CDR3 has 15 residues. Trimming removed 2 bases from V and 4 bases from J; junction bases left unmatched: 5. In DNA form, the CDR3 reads TGTGCCAGCAGTTTACATGGGACAGGGGCTTACGAGCAGTACTTC. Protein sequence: CASSLHGTGAYEQYF.

CDR3 DNA sequence: TGTGCCTGGTGTCCGGGACAGGGGTACAATGAGCAGTTCTTC. Translated: CAWCPGQGYNEQFF. The gene calls are TRBV30 and TRBJ2-1; 10 bases line up with TRBD1. With V trimmed by 5 bases and J by 4 bases, 5 bases remained unmatched. Germline-derived CDR1 and CDR2 are GTSNPN and SVGIG (reference sequence). The CDR3 runs to 14 residues.

The CDR3 sequence is CASSFNTRGNTIYF. CDR3 DNA: TGCGCCAGCAGCTTTAACACGCGGGGAAACACCATATATTTT. The chain combines TRBV5-1 with TRBJ1-3; no firm D call. The CDR3 runs to 14 residues. From germline, CDR1 is SGHRS and CDR2 YFSETQ. Trimming cost V 2 bases and J 4 bases, with 10 bases left between them. The complete variable domain, with remaining parts taken from reference TRBV5-1 and TRBJ1-3, reads KAGVTQTPRYLIKTRGQQVTLSCSPISGHRSVSWYQQTPGQGLQFLFEYFSETQRNKGNFPGRFSGRQFSNSRSEMNVSTLELGDSALYLCASSFNTRGNTIYFGEGSWLTVV.

Here the CDR3 reads CASSRETQYF. The CDR3 DNA reads TGTGCCAGCAGCCGAGAGACCCAGTACTTC. The chain has TRBV7-9 and TRBJ2-5, with D hard to call. The CDR3 consists of 10 residues. V shed 5 bases and J shed 4 bases, with 2 bases lying between them. CDR1 is SEHNR and CDR2 is FQNEAQ in the germline V gene (reference sequence). The full variable domain, rest sourced from reference TRBV7-9 and TRBJ2-5, is DTGVSQNPRHKITKRGQNVTFRCDPISEHNRLYWYRQTLGQGPEFLTYFQNEAQLEKSRLLSDRFSAERPKGSFSTLEIQRTEQGDSAMYLCASSRETQYFGPGTRLLVL.

CDR3 nucleotides: TGTGCCAGCAGTTTAGCAGCGGGGGCCTACGAGCAGTACTTC. It yields the protein CASSLAAGAYEQYF. V is TRBV27 and J is TRBJ2-7; TRBD2 aligns across 8 bases. V gave up 2 bases and J gave up 2 bases; unmatched junction bases: 2. The V gene's germline CDR1 is MNHEY and CDR2 SMNVEV (reference sequence). The CDR3 contains 14 residues.

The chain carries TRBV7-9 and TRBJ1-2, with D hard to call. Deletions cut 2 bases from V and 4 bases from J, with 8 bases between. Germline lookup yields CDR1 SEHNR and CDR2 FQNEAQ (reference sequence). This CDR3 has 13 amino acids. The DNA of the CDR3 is TGTGCCAGCAGCTTATATCGGGGCTATGGCTACACCTTC. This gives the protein CASSLYRGYGYTF.

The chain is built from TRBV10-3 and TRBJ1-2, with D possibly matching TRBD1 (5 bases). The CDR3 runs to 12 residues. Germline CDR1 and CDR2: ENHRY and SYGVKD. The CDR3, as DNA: TGTGCGCGCAGGGAGGGTACCTATGGCTACACCTTC. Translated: CARREGTYGYTF.

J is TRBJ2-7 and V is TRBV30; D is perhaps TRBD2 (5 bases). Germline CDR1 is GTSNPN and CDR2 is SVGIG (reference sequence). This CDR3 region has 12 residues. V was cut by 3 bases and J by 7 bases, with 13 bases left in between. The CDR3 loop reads CAWREGGGEQYF. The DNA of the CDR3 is TGTGCCTGGAGAGAAGGAGGCGGGGAGCAGTACTTC.

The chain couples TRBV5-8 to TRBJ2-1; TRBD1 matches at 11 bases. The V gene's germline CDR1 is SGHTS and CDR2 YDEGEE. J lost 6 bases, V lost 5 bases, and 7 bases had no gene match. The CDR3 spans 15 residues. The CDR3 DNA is TGTGCCAGCAGAAGACCGGGACAGGGGGGCAATGAGCAGTTCTTC. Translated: CASRRPGQGGNEQFF.

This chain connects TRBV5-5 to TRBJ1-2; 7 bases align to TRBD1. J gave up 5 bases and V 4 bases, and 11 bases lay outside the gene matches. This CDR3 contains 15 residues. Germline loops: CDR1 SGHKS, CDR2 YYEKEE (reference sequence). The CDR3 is CASSPEFGTVYGYTF. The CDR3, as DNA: TGTGCCAGCAGCCCCGAGTTTGGGACAGTGTATGGCTACACCTTC.